The rows below give T cell receptor beta chains drawn from one sample of a study of T cell responses to AZD1222 COVID-19 vaccine. Sequenced by immunoSEQ multiplex PCR; TCRdb stores in-frame clones only, minus some. The data contain 45,000 to 60,000 clones, 80% to 90% of them seen just once; the ten biggest clones take up less than 2%. Sample: peripheral blood, taken on day 0 of AZD1222 vaccination. All receptors derive from an adult in good health. Each CDR3 is given with its conserved first and last residue. The D gene is left open where the match is weak. The listing skips clone size in some rows; elsewhere it reads once, few, many or a size class.

clone size	D gene	V gene	J gene	CDR3 DNA	CDR3 protein
-	TRBD2	TRBV7-2	TRBJ2-3	TGTGCCAGTTCGGGACTAGCGCCCAATACGCAGTATTTT	CASSGLAPNTQYF
-	-	TRBV7-9	TRBJ2-1	TGTGCCAGCAGCACCATAGGGGCGGGTCCCATAAGAGACGCTGAGCAGTTCTTC	CASSTIGAGPIRDAEQFF
-	-	TRBV16	TRBJ2-7	TGTGCCAGCAGCCAATCTGTGAGGGGCTACGAGCAGTACTTC	CASSQSVRGYEQYF
-	-	TRBV29-1	TRBJ1-1	TGCAGCGCCACCGCCGACAAAACTGAAGCTTTCTTT	CSATADKTEAFF
-	TRBD1	TRBV3-1/TRBV3-2	TRBJ2-1	TGTGCCAGCAGCCCAATTGGACAGGACTCCTACAATGAGCAGTTCTTC	CASSPIGQDSYNEQFF
-	TRBD2	TRBV11-3	TRBJ2-2	TGTGCCAGCGGGAGGGCCAGCACCGGGGAGCTGTTTTTT	CASGRASTGELFF
-	TRBD2	TRBV18	TRBJ2-1	TGTGCCAGCTCACCACCGATGGCTAGCGGTACCTACAATGAGCAGTTCTTC	CASSPPMASGTYNEQFF
-	-	TRBV27	TRBJ1-6	TGTGCCAGCAGTTTAGCGGGGGGCTATAATTCACCCCTCCACTTT	CASSLAGGYNSPLHF
-	-	TRBV2	TRBJ2-3	TGTGCCAGCTCCAAGGACTGGGGAAGCACAGATACGCAGTATTTT	CASSKDWGSTDTQYF
-	TRBD1	TRBV5-1	TRBJ2-5	TGCGCCAGCAGCTTGGCCGGGACAGGGGGCATAGAGACCCAGTACTTC	CASSLAGTGGIETQYF
-	-	TRBV4-1	TRBJ1-2	TGCGCCAGCAGCCAAGAAATACCTGATGGCTACACCTTC	CASSQEIPDGYTF
-	TRBD2	TRBV7-8	TRBJ2-2	TGTGCCAGCAGCCAAGGCGGGGGTTACACCGGGGAGCTGTTTTTT	CASSQGGGYTGELFF
-	TRBD1	TRBV3-1/TRBV3-2	TRBJ1-4	TGTGCCAGCAGCCAAGGGAGACAGGGAAATGAAAAACTGTTTTTT	CASSQGRQGNEKLFF
-	-	TRBV9	TRBJ1-1	TGTGCCAGCAGCGTAGCTGTGAACACTGAAGCTTTCTTT	CASSVAVNTEAFF
-	-	TRBV6-5	TRBJ2-5	TGTGCCTGCAGTTACTCGATTCAAGAGACCCAGTACTTC	CACSYSIQETQYF
-	TRBD2	TRBV19	TRBJ2-7	TGTGCCAGTAGTACCGGGACTAGAAACTACGAGCAGTACTTC	CASSTGTRNYEQYF
-	TRBD1	TRBV9	TRBJ2-5	TGTGCCAGCAGCGTAGGACAGGGCCAAGAGACCCAGTACTTC	CASSVGQGQETQYF
once	-	TRBV6-2/TRBV6-3	TRBJ1-1	TGTGCCAGCAGTGGGACAAGCCAAGCTTTCTTT	CASSGTSQAFF
-	-	TRBV29-1	TRBJ2-2	TGCAGCGTTGCATCGGGGATCAACACCGGGGAGCTGTTTTTT	CSVASGINTGELFF
-	-	TRBV14	TRBJ1-2	TGTGCCAGCAGCTTCTCGGACAGAACCTATGGCTACACCTTC	CASSFSDRTYGYTF